This record looks at one T cell receptor beta chain sequence and its context. No antigen is known for it. This record belongs to a study of cytomegalovirus exposure and HLA in healthy donors. Overall study: Of several hundred genotyped donors, roughly 76% grouped in the Caucasian-associated ancestry cluster.

Trimming shortened V by 5 bases and J by 1 base, and 10 bases separated the two germline ends. Germline-derived CDR1 and CDR2 are KGHSH and LQKENI. CDR3 length: 14 residues. Study conclusions and caveats: A missense variant in DCLRE1C was later tied to TCR beta V- and J-gene trimming. Earlier analysis found most TCR beta V segments productive about 87% or about 30% of the time. Most observed TCR sequences were rare, whereas some public TCRs were detected in many donors.

PCR was performed using 60 Vbeta and 13 Jbeta primers. Sequencing was performed with immunoSEQ multiplex PCR; in TCRdb, only in-frame clones are kept and a portion is missing. This repertoire shows about 110,000 clones, approximately 83% found once; its top ten account for approximately 2%. The chain employs TRBV18 and TRBJ2-3, with a tentative D call TRBD1 (5 bases). The sequencing sample was made of PBMCs. The receptor was derived from a man in his forties in good health and CMV-seronegative. The CDR3 loop is CASSKGSGTDTQYF. The CDR3, as DNA: TGTGCCAGCTCAAAGGGGTCTGGCACAGATACGCAGTATTTT.